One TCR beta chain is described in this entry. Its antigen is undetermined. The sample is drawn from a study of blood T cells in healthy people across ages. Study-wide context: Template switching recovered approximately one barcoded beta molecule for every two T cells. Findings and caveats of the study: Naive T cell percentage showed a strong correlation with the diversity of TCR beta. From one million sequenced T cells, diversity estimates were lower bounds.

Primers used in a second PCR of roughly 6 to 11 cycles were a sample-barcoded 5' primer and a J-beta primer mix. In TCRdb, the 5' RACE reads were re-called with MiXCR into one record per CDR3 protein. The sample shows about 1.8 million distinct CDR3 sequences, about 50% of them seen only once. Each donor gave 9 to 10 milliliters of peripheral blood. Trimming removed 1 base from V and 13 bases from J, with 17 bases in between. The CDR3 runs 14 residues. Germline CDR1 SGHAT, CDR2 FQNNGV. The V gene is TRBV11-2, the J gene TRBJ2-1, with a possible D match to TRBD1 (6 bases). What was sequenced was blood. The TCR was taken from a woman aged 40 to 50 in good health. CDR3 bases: TGTGCCAGCAGCTTAGGCCAGGGGCCAGAGACCCAGTTCTTC. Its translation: CASSLGQGPETQFF.